Presented here are 7 T cell receptor beta chains from one specimen sequenced in a study of CD4 T cells in relation to SARS-CoV-2 and coronaviruses. Profiled with immunoSEQ multiplex PCR; TCRdb holds only in-frame clones, not every one. The sample has roughly 30,000 clones; about 79% are singletons. Their antigens are not known. Unexposed donor CD4+ T cells date from about 2011-2018, before the COVID-19 pandemic. The cells were cultured for over eight days before CD4+ T cells were isolated. The sequenced sample consisted of CD4+ T cells from PBMCs, cultured in vitro. These receptor sequences come from a human donor in good health.

The CDR3 is CASSQVWVAGSGNTIYF. In DNA form, the CDR3 reads TGTGCCAGCAGCCAAGTGTGGGTCGCCGGATCTGGAAACACCATATATTTT. The gene calls are TRBV14 and TRBJ1-3, with D hard to call. V was trimmed by 1 base and J by 1 base, leaving 14 bases between them. This CDR3 region has 17 residues. Germline CDR1 reads SGHDN; CDR2 reads FVKESK.

The CDR3: CASSQGTSESYNEQFF. The DNA for the CDR3 is TGTGCCAGCAGCCAAGGGACTAGCGAGTCCTACAATGAGCAGTTCTTC. The chain carries TRBV4-2 and TRBJ2-1, with 9 bases matching TRBD2. Germline values: CDR1 LGHNA, CDR2 YNFKEQ. Losses at the gene ends were 1 base for V and 1 base for J; bases not matched to a gene: 2. CDR3 length: 16 residues.

V gene TRBV7-9 combines with J gene TRBJ2-7; 7 bases are a match to TRBD1. CDR1 is SEHNR, CDR2 FQNEAQ, per germline (reference sequence). The CDR3 runs 12 residues. Losses at the gene ends were 5 bases for V and 6 bases for J; bases not matched to a gene: 4. The CDR3 loop reads CASSPQGSEQYF. The CDR3 DNA reads as TGTGCCAGCAGCCCACAGGGGTCCGAGCAGTACTTC.

The table lists this clone with a few counts. V usage is TRBV6-4 and J usage is TRBJ2-7; D gene uncertain. The CDR3 has 13 residues. V lost 0 bases, J lost 3 bases, and 6 bases lay in between. The germline CDR1 and CDR2 sequences are MRHNA and SNTAGT. The CDR3 DNA sequence: TGTGCCAGCAGTGACTCCTGCCGCTACGAGCAGTACTTC. Amino acids: CASSDSCRYEQYF.

The chain combines TRBV10-2 with TRBJ2-3; D is uncertain. CDR1 WSHSY and CDR2 SAAADI come from the germline V gene. The ends were cut back, 7 bases at V and 0 bases at J, with 8 bases in the middle. The CDR3 length is 13 residues. The CDR3 DNA reads TGCGCCAGCAAACTGTTAAGCACAGATACGCAGTATTTT. It translates to CASKLLSTDTQYF.

The chain couples TRBV5-4 to TRBJ2-1; 15 nucleotides match TRBD2. V gave up 4 bases and J gave up 6 bases; unmatched junction bases: 5. The CDR3 is 16 residues long. Germline CDR1 SGHNT, CDR2 YYREEE (reference sequence). The CDR3 DNA follows: TGTGCCAGCAGCGTCGGGACTAGCGGGGGGTTCAATGAGCAGTTCTTC. This codes for CASSVGTSGGFNEQFF.

V is TRBV6-4 and J is TRBJ1-6, with TRBD1 identical over 7 bases. The CDR3 extends over 13 amino acids. Germline CDR1 is MRHNA and CDR2 is SNTAGT. The V segment lost 4 bases and the J segment 11 bases; nucleotides outside the gene matches: 5. The CDR3 bases are TGTGCCAGCAGTGTCGACAGGGACGCACCCCTCCACTTT. Residues: CASSVDRDAPLHF.